This TCR beta chain comes out of a study of CD8 T cells in Susac syndrome. Across the whole study: Patients with Susac syndrome were therapy-naive, taking corticosteroids, with some also receiving intravenous immunoglobulin, or taking intravenous immunoglobulin alone at the time their blood was drawn. Study observations and caveats: Detection of Susac-specific public clones gave around 16 in total CD8+ repertoires and 4 or 5 in CD8+ TEMRA repertoires.

Sequencing of TCR beta was carried out in blood CD8+ and CD4+ T cells. Regarding this clonotype: The antigen is not known.

An amount of RNA that ranged from 0.5 to 1 ug was reverse transcribed with random hexamers. TCRdb reprocessed the immunoSEQ multiplex PCR reads with MiXCR, giving one entry per CDR3 protein. The profile shows approximately 100,000 distinct CDR3 sequences, 94% of them singletons. The CDR3 runs to 12 residues. V shed 8 bases and J 15 bases; nucleotides not matched to a gene: 12. Germline assignment: CDR1 MNHEY and CDR2 SMNVEV (reference sequence). The receptor's source is a human donor with Susac syndrome. The sequencing sample was made of CD8+ T cells from PBMCs. V is TRBV27 and J is TRBJ2-1, with TRBD1 identical over 8 bases. This CDR3 is CASGSPGQVWFF. For the CDR3, the DNA is TGTGCCAGCGGAAGCCCGGGACAGGTTTGGTTCTTC.